Listed below are T cell receptor beta chains from one sample, sequenced in a study of blood T cell repertoires in COVID-19. The protocol was immunoSEQ multiplex PCR, while the TCRdb copy is restricted to in-frame clones and leaves out a portion. The sample lists 200,000 or so clones, around 79% occurring once. The sequencing sample was made of peripheral blood. These receptor sequences come from a man in his sixties with active or convalescent COVID-19. The CDR3 runs from the conserved cysteine through the conserved F or W. D genes are given only for firm matches. Size is omitted from some rows. Given values are once, few, many or a class for expanded clones.

clone size	D gene	V gene	J gene	CDR3 protein	CDR3 DNA
once	TRBD2	TRBV7-9	TRBJ2-5	CASSSSPGLVIQTQYF	TGTGCCAGCAGCTCGTCTCCGGGACTAGTCATACAGACCCAGTACTTC
-	-	TRBV30	TRBJ2-7	CAWSKGRENSYEQYF	TGTGCCTGGAGTAAGGGACGGGAGAACTCCTACGAGCAGTACTTC
-	-	TRBV5-1	TRBJ2-5	CASSLFDSMLTQYF	TGCGCCAGCAGCTTGTTTGACTCGATGTTGACCCAGTACTTC
-	-	TRBV7-9	TRBJ2-7	CASSNPLDPGVYEQYF	TGTGCCAGCAGCAACCCTCTAGACCCGGGGGTCTACGAGCAGTACTTC
few	TRBD1	TRBV5-1	TRBJ2-3	CASRRSGQGMDTQYF	TGCGCCAGCAGGAGATCGGGACAGGGAATGGATACGCAGTATTTT
-	-	TRBV19	TRBJ2-1	CASSNGLESSYNEQFF	TGTGCCAGTAGTAACGGACTGGAGAGCTCCTACAATGAGCAGTTCTTC
few	-	TRBV27	TRBJ2-7	CASSPQGLWSYEQYF	TGTGCCAGCAGTCCCCAGGGGCTTTGGTCCTACGAGCAGTACTTC
-	TRBD1	TRBV6-5	TRBJ2-7	CASTTGTGGGEQYF	TGTGCCAGCACCACCGGGACAGGGGGCGGCGAGCAGTACTTC
-	-	TRBV11-3	TRBJ2-2	CASSLAEGELFF	TGTGCCAGCAGCTTAGCGGAGGGGGAGCTGTTTTTT
-	TRBD2	TRBV9	TRBJ2-3	CASSVGSGASTDTQYF	TGTGCCAGCAGCGTAGGTAGCGGGGCTAGCACAGATACGCAGTATTTT
-	TRBD2	TRBV5-1	TRBJ2-3	CASSLAASGRDTQYF	TGCGCCAGCAGCTTGGCGGCTAGCGGGAGAGATACGCAGTATTTT
-	-	TRBV28	TRBJ1-2	CASSLGRRWGPANYGYTF	TGTGCCAGCAGTTTGGGCAGGAGGTGGGGGCCAGCTAACTATGGCTACACCTTC
-	TRBD1	TRBV28	TRBJ2-3	CASSPLGTGYGADTQYF	TGTGCCAGCAGCCCTCTGGGGACAGGTTATGGGGCAGATACGCAGTATTTT
-	TRBD2	TRBV11-3	TRBJ2-5	CASSLGLAGNQETQYF	TGTGCCAGCAGCTTAGGACTAGCGGGGAACCAAGAGACCCAGTACTTC
-	TRBD1	TRBV7-9	TRBJ2-3	CASSARQGESTDTQYF	TGTGCCAGCAGCGCCCGACAGGGGGAGAGCACAGATACGCAGTATTTT
-	TRBD2	TRBV28	TRBJ2-1	CASMASGYNEQFF	TGTGCCAGCATGGCTAGCGGGTACAATGAGCAGTTCTTC
medium-sized	-	TRBV7-9	TRBJ2-3	CATGYAYSSTDTQYF	TGTGCGACGGGGTACGCTTATTCTAGCACAGATACGCAGTATTTT
-	-	TRBV6-2/TRBV6-3	TRBJ2-1	CASSVIGAQFF	TGTGCCAGCAGTGTTATAGGGGCCCAGTTCTTC
-	TRBD1	TRBV6-2/TRBV6-3	TRBJ2-2	CASSRTGGVTGELFF	TGTGCCAGCAGCCGGACAGGGGGCGTCACCGGGGAGCTGTTTTTT
-	-	TRBV11-2	TRBJ1-1	CASSEILMNTEAFF	TGTGCCAGCAGCGAGATCCTTATGAACACTGAAGCTTTCTTT
-	-	TRBV19	TRBJ2-1	CASSIVGQVSSYNEQFF	TGTGCCAGTAGTATAGTCGGTCAGGTCAGCTCCTACAATGAGCAGTTCTTC
few	-	TRBV2	TRBJ2-3	CASSEGRIDTQYF	TGTGCCAGCAGTGAAGGGAGGATAGATACGCAGTATTTT
-	-	TRBV19	TRBJ1-4	CASIGDTNEKLFF	TGTGCCAGTATCGGGGACACGAATGAAAAACTGTTTTTT
-	TRBD2	TRBV18	TRBJ2-2	CASSPGLASTGELFF	TGTGCCAGCTCACCCGGACTAGCGTCCACCGGGGAGCTGTTTTTT
-	TRBD2	TRBV27	TRBJ2-5	CASSFLGGGRETQYF	TGTGCCAGCAGTTTCCTCGGGGGAGGGAGGGAGACCCAGTACTTC
-	-	TRBV20-1	TRBJ2-2	CSASATSPNTGELFF	TGCAGTGCTAGTGCCACTAGCCCGAACACCGGGGAGCTGTTTTTT
-	-	TRBV6-2/TRBV6-3	TRBJ1-1	CASSYSGVRANTEAFF	TGTGCCAGCAGTTACTCGGGTGTCAGGGCGAACACTGAAGCTTTCTTT
-	TRBD2	TRBV9	TRBJ2-5	CASSVGRESRVETQYF	TGTGCCAGCAGCGTAGGGCGGGAGTCGAGGGTGGAGACCCAGTACTTC
few	TRBD1	TRBV2	TRBJ1-4	CASSERQGGVKLFF	TGTGCCAGCAGTGAGAGACAGGGGGGAGTAAAACTGTTTTTT
-	TRBD1	TRBV6-5	TRBJ2-7	CASSHSSGTGDEQYF	TGTGCCAGCAGCCATTCATCCGGGACAGGGGACGAGCAGTACTTC
-	TRBD2	TRBV18	TRBJ2-3	CASSLGTSGSTDTQYF	TGTGCCAGCTCACTCGGAACTAGCGGGAGCACAGATACGCAGTATTTT
-	TRBD2	TRBV5-1	TRBJ2-1	CASSLMVGEGNEQFF	TGCGCCAGCAGCTTGATGGTAGGGGAGGGCAATGAGCAGTTCTTC
-	-	TRBV7-2	TRBJ1-5	CASSFAEAVNQPQHF	TGTGCCAGCAGCTTTGCGGAGGCAGTCAATCAGCCCCAGCATTTT
-	-	TRBV5-4	TRBJ2-7	CASSLAPRAKEQYF	TGTGCCAGCAGCTTGGCCCCGAGGGCCAAAGAGCAGTACTTC
-	-	TRBV5-1	TRBJ1-1	CASSLSGEAFF	TGCGCCAGCAGCCTTTCGGGTGAAGCTTTCTTT
-	-	TRBV10-3	TRBJ1-2	CAISEAAQTSGYTF	TGTGCCATCAGTGAGGCCGCACAGACTAGTGGCTACACCTTC
-	-	TRBV5-4	TRBJ2-5	CASSRKDREEAQYF	TGTGCCAGCAGCCGGAAAGACAGGGAGGAGGCCCAGTACTTC
-	-	TRBV6-1	TRBJ2-5	CASSEDRQLQETQYF	TGTGCCAGCAGTGAAGATAGACAGTTACAAGAGACCCAGTACTTC
-	-	TRBV6-2/TRBV6-3	TRBJ1-5	CASSYRGRNQPQHF	TGTGCCAGCAGTTATAGGGGCCGCAATCAGCCCCAGCATTTT
-	-	TRBV7-2	TRBJ2-3	CASSPFGDTQYF	TGTGCCAGCAGCCCCTTCGGGGATACGCAGTATTTT
-	-	TRBV4-1	TRBJ1-5	CASSQETGLPLSNQPQHF	TGCGCCAGCAGCCAAGAAACAGGTCTCCCTCTTAGCAATCAGCCCCAGCATTTT
-	TRBD1	TRBV11-1	TRBJ1-2	CASSSTAGTAPYGYTF	TGTGCCAGCAGCTCGACGGCCGGGACAGCTCCTTATGGCTACACCTTC
-	-	TRBV28	TRBJ2-1	CASSFRNLGQFF	TGTGCCAGCAGTTTCCGAAATCTAGGGCAGTTCTTC
-	TRBD1	TRBV5-1	TRBJ1-3	CASSSTGIGNTIYF	TGCGCCAGCAGCTCGACAGGGATCGGAAACACCATATATTTT
-	TRBD1	TRBV7-9	TRBJ2-7	CASSPWDSSYEQYF	TGTGCCAGCAGCCCCTGGGACAGCTCGTACGAGCAGTACTTC
-	-	TRBV19	TRBJ2-1	CASPGAGHLNEQFF	TGTGCCTCCCCAGGAGCGGGACATCTCAATGAGCAGTTCTTC
-	-	TRBV27	TRBJ1-6	CASSLSSGFGSPLHF	TGTGCCAGCAGTTTATCGTCCGGGTTTGGTTCACCCCTCCACTTT
-	TRBD1	TRBV5-6	TRBJ1-5	CASSLGPTGLGQPQHF	TGTGCCAGCAGCTTAGGCCCGACAGGGTTGGGTCAGCCCCAGCATTTT
-	-	TRBV4-2	TRBJ1-3	CASSQAQGRSGGNTIYF	TGTGCCAGCAGCCAGGCCCAGGGCAGGTCGGGTGGAAACACCATATATTTT
-	-	TRBV19	TRBJ2-3	CASSTWRGADTQYF	TGTGCCAGTAGTACATGGAGAGGCGCAGATACGCAGTATTTT
-	TRBD1	TRBV7-8	TRBJ1-1	CASSQRQGGTEAFF	TGTGCCAGCAGCCAGAGACAGGGGGGCACTGAAGCTTTCTTT
-	-	TRBV19	TRBJ2-1	CASSPGHQTSSYNEQFF	TGTGCCAGTAGTCCGGGACACCAAACGAGCTCCTACAATGAGCAGTTCTTC
-	-	TRBV11-2	TRBJ1-4	CASSLRGQWNEKLFF	TGTGCCAGCAGCTTACGAGGACAGTGGAATGAAAAACTGTTTTTT
many	-	TRBV3-1/TRBV3-2	TRBJ2-2	CASSQEDRNTGELFF	TGTGCCAGCAGCCAAGAAGACAGGAACACCGGGGAGCTGTTTTTT
-	TRBD2	TRBV5-8	TRBJ2-1	CASSGTSGLSYNEQFF	TGTGCCAGCAGCGGGACTAGCGGACTATCCTACAATGAGCAGTTCTTC
-	TRBD1	TRBV24-1	TRBJ1-1	CATRGGGGAFF	TGTGCCACGCGAGGGGGCGGAGGAGCTTTCTTT
once	TRBD1	TRBV9	TRBJ2-5	CASSVSPGQGVASGQETQYF	TGTGCCAGCAGCGTCAGCCCGGGACAGGGTGTCGCTAGCGGTCAAGAGACCCAGTACTTC
-	TRBD2	TRBV24-1	TRBJ2-1	CATAGGTSGTNEQFF	TGTGCCACCGCCGGAGGGACTAGCGGAACCAATGAGCAGTTCTTC
-	TRBD2	TRBV12-5	TRBJ2-2	CASGLGAGAPGELFF	TGTGCTAGTGGTTTGGGTGCGGGAGCCCCCGGGGAGCTGTTTTTT
-	-	TRBV5-4	TRBJ2-7	CASSSLRGGIHEQYF	TGTGCCAGCAGTTCGCTACGGGGAGGAATCCACGAGCAGTACTTC